This record covers a single TCR beta chain. This clonotype has at least ten counts. Which antigen it targets is not known. Nothing much larger sits one base from this clone, and base qualities are not available. V and J lose 6 bases and 2 bases, and a span of 7 bases separates them. Per the germline V gene, SNHLY is the CDR1 and FYNNEI is the CDR2. From its cysteine to its phenylalanine, the CDR3 spans 12 amino acids. The only DNA kept is the CDR3, 36 bases in frame from the first base. These data come from a study of T-cell reconstitution after alpha-beta-depleted transplantation in children (dated by TCRdb to 2016 to 2017). Looking at the study overall: T-cell immune reconstitution after TCRalphabeta/CD19-depleted allogeneic hematopoietic cell transplantation in children was quantitatively tracked in the study by means of TCR repertoire profiling.

The investigation overall reported the following: About two months after transplant, the apparently early recovery of alphabetaT-cell counts reportedly depended on just several hundred clones that had expanded rapidly and came from non-depleted graft cells. The frequencies of hyperexpanded clones fell over the following months, and after one year, T-cell counts and TCRbeta diversity were mostly attributed to newly produced T cells. In some patients, high TCRbeta diversity at day 60 was attributed to recipient T cells and intrathymic progenitors that had survived conditioning.

The sample's treatment or condition label, decoded: allogeneic hematopoietic cell transplantation with graft depleted of TCRalphabeta T cells and CD19 B cells. The children who served as transplant recipients had been given grafts of TCRalphabeta/CD19-depleted allogeneic hematopoietic cells. Receptor amplification or capture employed PCR. Instrument on record: Illumina HiSeq 2500. To normalize quantification of the TCRbeta repertoire, the TCR libraries were built with molecular barcoding that relied on unique molecular identifiers. TCRdb handled the public reads itself, with Q25 trimming in fastp and clone calling in MiXCR, and kept productive beta chains. Records with the same CDR3 protein are collapsed into one entry carrying the most frequent genes and DNA. Across this sample there are 280,000 or so distinct CDR3 sequences, with roughly 10% seen only once. The ten top clones hold 23% of the sample.

The rearrangement joined TRBV2 to TRBJ2-5; TRBD1 is a possible D gene, resting on 6 matching bases. The source material was peripheral blood, sampled 180 days after TCRalphabeta/CD19-depleted stem cell transplant. This TCR came from a male patient between 2 and 9 years old who had a stem cell transplant for chronic granulomatous disease, so the T cells may come from the graft donor. For the CDR3, the sequence is CASRRGQETQYF. The sequence in DNA is TGTGCCAGCAGGAGGGGGCAAGAGACCCAGTACTTC.